Sequencing of this T cell receptor beta chain was carried out in a study of CD8+ T cells in alopecia areata. V gave up 3 bases and J gave up 4 bases, with 12 bases separating them. The CDR3 has 14 amino acids. Per the germline V gene, CDR1 is SGDLS and CDR2 is YYNGEE. PBMCs provided sorted CD4+ and CD8+ T cells. In this sample, this clone turned up a few times. TCR sequencing used cDNA made by reverse transcription of extracted RNA. Only in-frame clones appear in the TCRdb table, and some are missing; sequencing was by immunoSEQ multiplex PCR. This sample carries roughly 140,000 clones, more than 55% of them seen once, and the ten largest clones take 36%.

V usage is TRBV9 and J usage is TRBJ2-3, with D perhaps matching TRBD1 or TRBD2 (6 bases each). The sample consisted of CD8+ T cells sorted from blood. The sequence was collected from a human donor in good health. This CDR3 reads CASSESGGADTQYF. The CDR3 bases are TGTGCCAGCAGCGAGTCCGGGGGCGCAGATACGCAGTATTTT.